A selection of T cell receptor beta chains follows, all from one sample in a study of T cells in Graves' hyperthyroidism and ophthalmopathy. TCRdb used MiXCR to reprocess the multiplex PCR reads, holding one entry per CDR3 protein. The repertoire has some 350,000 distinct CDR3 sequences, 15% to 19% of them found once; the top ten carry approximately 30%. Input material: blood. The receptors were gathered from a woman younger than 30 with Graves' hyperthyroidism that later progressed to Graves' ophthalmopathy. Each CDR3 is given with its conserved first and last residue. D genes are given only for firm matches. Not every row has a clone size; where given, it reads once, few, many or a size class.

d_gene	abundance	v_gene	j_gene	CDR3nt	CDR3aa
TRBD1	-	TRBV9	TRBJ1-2	TGTGCCAGCAGCGTTAGCGAACCGGGACAGGGGACCAACTATGGCTACACCTTC	CASSVSEPGQGTNYGYTF
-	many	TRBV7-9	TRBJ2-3	TGTGCCAGCAGCTTCATAGAGGCGAATACGCAGTATTTT	CASSFIEANTQYF
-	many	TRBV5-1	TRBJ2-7	TGCGCCAGCTCCGACCTGGAGGGGCCCTACGAGCAGTACTTC	CASSDLEGPYEQYF
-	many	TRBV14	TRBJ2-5	TGTGCCAGCAGCCAAGAAGGCGACAACCAAGAGACCCAGTACTTC	CASSQEGDNQETQYF
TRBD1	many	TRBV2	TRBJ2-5	TGTGCCACTGGGGATGACAGGGCCGGCGAGACCCAGTACTTC	CATGDDRAGETQYF
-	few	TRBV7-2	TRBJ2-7	TGTGCCAGCAGTTTACCTCTGCGGGAGCAGTACTTC	CASSLPLREQYF
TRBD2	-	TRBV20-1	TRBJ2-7	TGCAGTGCTAGAGATGCCCTAGCGGGAGGCGAGCAGTACTTC	CSARDALAGGEQYF
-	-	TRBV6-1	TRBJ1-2	TGTGCCAGCAGTGAAGCCGGGGGAGGTGGCTACACCTTC	CASSEAGGGGYTF
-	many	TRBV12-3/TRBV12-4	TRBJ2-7	TGTGCCAGCACCGACGGACCCGGGGCAGCCTACGAGCAGTACTTC	CASTDGPGAAYEQYF
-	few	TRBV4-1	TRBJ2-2	TGCGCCAGCAGCCAGACAAGCGCCGGGGAGCTGTTTTTT	CASSQTSAGELFF
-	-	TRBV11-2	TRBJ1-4	TGTGCCAGCAGCTTAAGGGGCACCATTAATGAAAAACTGTTTTTT	CASSLRGTINEKLFF
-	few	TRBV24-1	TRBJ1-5	TGTGCCACCGGTCGGGGGGGGCCCCAGCATTTT	CATGRGGPQHF
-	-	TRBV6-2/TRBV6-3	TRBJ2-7	TGTGCCAGCAGTTACTCGATTCCGGTTGGAGAAGTTCCCTACGAGCAGTACTTC	CASSYSIPVGEVPYEQYF
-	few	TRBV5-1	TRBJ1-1	TGCGCCAGCAGCTTGGAGGGGACGACGGGGGCCGAAGCTTTCTTT	CASSLEGTTGAEAFF
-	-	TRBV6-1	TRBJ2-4	TGTGCCAGCAGATCTACTAGATTAGCCAAAAACATTCAGTACTTC	CASRSTRLAKNIQYF
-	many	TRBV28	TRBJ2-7	TGTGCCAGCAGCCACACTCGCTACGAGCAGTACTTC	CASSHTRYEQYF
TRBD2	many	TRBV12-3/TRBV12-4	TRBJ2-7	TGTGCCAGCAGTTCCACTAGCGGGAGTCTCGACGAGCAGTACTTC	CASSSTSGSLDEQYF
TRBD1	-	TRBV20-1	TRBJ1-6	TGCAGTGCTAGGACAGGGAGCTCCTATAATTCACTCCTCCACTTT	CSARTGSSYNSLLHF
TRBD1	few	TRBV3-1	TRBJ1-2	TGTGCCAGCAGCCCCCGGGACAGGGGGTCGGATGGCTACACCTTC	CASSPRDRGSDGYTF
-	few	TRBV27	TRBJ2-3	TGTGCCAGCGCAGGGGCAGATACGCAGTATTTT	CASAGADTQYF
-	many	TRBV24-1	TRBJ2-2	TGTGCCACCAGAGATTCACGCGACACCGGGGAGCTGTTTTTT	CATRDSRDTGELFF
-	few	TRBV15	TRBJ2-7	TGTGCCACCAGCAGAGAGCACGGGACCTTGGACGAGCAGTACTTC	CATSREHGTLDEQYF
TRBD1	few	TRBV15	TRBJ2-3	TGTGCCACCAGCAGAAGGGACAGGGGGCTGGATACGCAGTATTTT	CATSRRDRGLDTQYF
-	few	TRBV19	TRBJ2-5	TGTGCCAGTAGCACAGGGAGACGAGAGACCCAGTACTTC	CASSTGRRETQYF
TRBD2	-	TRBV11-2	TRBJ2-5	TGTGCCAGCAGCTTAGATCGGGGCGCTAGCGGCGGGACCCAGTACTTC	CASSLDRGASGGTQYF
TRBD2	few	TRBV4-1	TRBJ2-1	TGCGCCAGCAGCCAAGACCCGACTAGCGGGGGATACAATGAGCAGTTCTTC	CASSQDPTSGGYNEQFF
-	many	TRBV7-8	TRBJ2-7	TGTGCCAGCAGCTTAGCAAGTTCCCACGAGCAGTACTTC	CASSLASSHEQYF
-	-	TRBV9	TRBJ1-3	TGTGCCAGCAGCGTAGGGGACCTCACCCAAAACACCATATATTTT	CASSVGDLTQNTIYF
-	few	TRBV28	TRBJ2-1	TGTGCCAGCAGTTTCGGTCTAAAGAACCACAATGAGCAGTTCTTC	CASSFGLKNHNEQFF
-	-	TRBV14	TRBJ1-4	TGTGCCAGCAGCCCTCGGGGGGAGATTACCGAAAAACTGTTTTTT	CASSPRGEITEKLFF
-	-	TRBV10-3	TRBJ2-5	TGTGCCATCCTGACCGGGACACCCGACGGGGCCCAAGAGACCCAGTACTTC	CAILTGTPDGAQETQYF
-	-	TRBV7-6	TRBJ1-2	TGTGCCAGCAGCTTAAATAGGGGGAGTATCGATGGCTACACCTTC	CASSLNRGSIDGYTF
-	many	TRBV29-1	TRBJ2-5	TGCAGCGTGGGGCAGCTACAAGAGACCCAGTACTTC	CSVGQLQETQYF
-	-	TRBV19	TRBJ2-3	TGTGCCAGTAGTATTGCGGCGGAGGTAGAAGATACGCAGTATTTT	CASSIAAEVEDTQYF
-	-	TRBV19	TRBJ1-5	TGTGCCAGTAGTATGAGCGAAGGGAGGCAGCCCCAGCATTTT	CASSMSEGRQPQHF
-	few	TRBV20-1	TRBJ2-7	TGCAGTGCTAGAGATAGATCTTCGCGGGGTGAGCAGTACTTC	CSARDRSSRGEQYF